The text below deals with one T cell receptor (beta chain). The antigen is unknown. The source of the sample is a study of beta chain features in type 1 diabetes. General observations from the study: Moderately but significantly shorter TCRB CDR3s were found in Type 1 diabetes patients in all four CD4+ subsets.

This CDR3 region has 15 residues. J gave up 4 bases and V 1 base, and 2 bases lay outside the gene matches. The germline gives CDR1 KGHSH, CDR2 LQKENI. Sequencing targeted expressed TCRB transcripts, as all isolated RNA had been reverse transcribed. The protocol was immunoSEQ multiplex PCR, while the TCRdb copy is restricted to in-frame clones and leaves out a portion. The data hold 350,000 to 450,000 clones, with around 12% observed a single time. This chain uses TRBV18 with TRBJ2-1, with 9 positions matching TRBD1. This receptor was obtained from a woman between 18 and 29 years old with type 1 diabetes. The sequenced material came from naive CD4+ T cells from blood. CDR3 region: CASSPQGTGYNEQFF. CDR3 DNA sequence: TGTGCCAGCTCACCACAAGGGACAGGGTACAATGAGCAGTTCTTC.